This T cell receptor beta chain came from a study of blood T cells in healthy people across ages. Study-level findings and limits: The percentage of naive T cells correlated strongly with TCR beta diversity. Naive CD4+ cells and diversity were both higher in long-lived donors than in aged donors.

Germline CDR1 reads SGHAT; CDR2 reads FQNNGV. This CDR3 region has 12 residues. V dropped 4 bases and J dropped 6 bases, with 10 bases sitting between them. This clonotype was seen a handful of times. The antigen is unknown. Primed by a sample-barcoded 5' primer and a J-beta primer mix, a second PCR proceeded for roughly 6 to 12 cycles. TCRdb analysed the 5' RACE reads with MiXCR anew, one entry per CDR3 protein. The repertoire has about 1,600,000 distinct CDR3 sequences, around 42% of them found once; the top ten carry under 8%. Source material: blood. This sequence joins TRBV11-2 and TRBJ2-7, with D unresolved. The sequence derives from a woman between 18 and 29 years old in good health. CDR3 bases: TGTGCCAGCAGCTCGCAAGCTATCGAGCAGTACTTC. It translates to CASSSQAIEQYF.